The 23 T cell receptor beta chains presented below share a single source sample, sequenced in a study of T cells in Graves' hyperthyroidism and ophthalmopathy (dated by TCRdb to about 2019). Library creation used multiplex PCR. Sequencing took place on an Illumina HiSeq 2000. Amplification of TCR beta CDR3 regions was carried out from RNA transcripts. The TCR CDR3 was subjected to a first round of RT-PCR using the HTBI primer set and the Qiagen OneStep RT-PCR kit. Using fastp at Q25 and MiXCR, TCRdb reprocessed the public reads and kept productive beta chains. Rows matching on CDR3 protein sequence are summarized as one entry with the most common DNA and genes. Present in this sample are 340,000 or so distinct CDR3 sequences, 18% of which were seen just once. Around 50% of the sample rests with the top ten. Source material: blood. The origin of the receptors is a woman aged 45-60 years with Graves' hyperthyroidism.

The V gene is TRBV2, the J gene TRBJ2-5, with no clear D. Trimming pared 0 bases from V and 7 bases from J, leaving 12 bases between. The CDR3 contains 14 residues. CDR1 and CDR2 from the germline V gene are SNHLY and FYNNEI. The CDR3: CASSEAGLSGTQYF. The DNA for the CDR3 is TGTGCCAGCAGTGAAGCGGGTCTCTCGGGGACCCAGTACTTC.

The V and J genes are TRBV4-1 and TRBJ2-2; D is perhaps TRBD1 (6 bases). Germline CDR1 reads MGHRA; CDR2 reads YSYEKL. The CDR3 runs to 15 residues. Trimming removed 5 bases from V and 6 bases from J, with 16 bases in between. The CDR3 coding sequence is TGCGCCAGCAGCAAACGGGACACGGTGGCCGGGGAGCTGTTTTTT. It specifies CASSKRDTVAGELFF.

This clonotype was seen ten or more times. The rearrangement links TRBV6-1 to TRBJ1-2; D unclear. The CDR3 sequence is 11 residues long. V lost 8 bases, J lost 5 bases, and 9 bases lay in between. Germline-derived CDR1 and CDR2 are MNHNS and SASEGT. This CDR3 is CASRTKYGYTF. In DNA, the CDR3 is TGTGCCAGCCGGACGAAGTATGGCTACACCTTC.

This clonotype came up many times. V is TRBV20-1 and J is TRBJ2-1; D tentatively reads TRBD1 or TRBD2 (7 bases each). The ends were cut back, 1 base at V and 2 bases at J, with 15 bases in the middle. The germline V gene has CDR1 DFQATT and CDR2 SNEGSKA (reference sequence). The CDR3 spans 16 residues. As DNA, the CDR3 is TGCAGTGCTAGAGTCCAGGGGGGGAGTGCCTACAATGAGCAGTTCTTC. Amino acids: CSARVQGGSAYNEQFF.

This clonotype was seen at least ten times. V usage is TRBV12-3 or TRBV12-4 and J usage is TRBJ2-5; 9 bases line up with TRBD1. V shed 4 bases, J shed 5 bases, and the junction held 2 bases outside the gene matches. The CDR3 length is 13 residues. For the CDR3, the DNA is TGTGCCAGCAGTTGGACAGGGGATGAGACCCAGTACTTC. It specifies CASSWTGDETQYF.

The gene calls are TRBV5-1 and TRBJ2-3; no clear D gene. CDR1 SGHRS and CDR2 YFSETQ come from the germline V gene. Trimming removed 4 bases at V and 2 bases at J, with 14 bases between. This CDR3 contains 15 residues. The CDR3 DNA sequence: TGCGCCAGCAGCCCGGAGTCTTCTTTCACAGATACGCAGTATTTT. Translated: CASSPESSFTDTQYF.

This clonotype was observed a handful of times. The CDR3 coding sequence is TGTGCCAGCAGTTTAAACTCTCCGGGGAGAGAGCCCCAGCATTTT. It translates to CASSLNSPGREPQHF. The chain recombines TRBV12-3 or TRBV12-4 with TRBJ1-5; D not certain. Trimming removed 2 bases at V and 8 bases at J, with 16 bases between. The CDR3 extends over 15 amino acids.

The chain joins TRBV6-2 or TRBV6-3 to TRBJ2-5; 12 bases align to TRBD2. This CDR3 has 19 amino acids. CDR1 and CDR2 from the germline V gene are MNHEY and SVGEGT. The CDR3 nucleotides read TGTGCAATCACGATTGGGGCTAGCGGGGGGGCCGGGACCCAAGAGACCCAGTACTTC. Amino acid sequence: CAITIGASGGAGTQETQYF.

The chain carries TRBV20-1 and TRBJ1-5; 8 bases are shared with TRBD1. CDR3 length equals 15 residues. The trim removed 6 bases at V and 4 bases at J, leaving 11 bases unmatched. The germline gives CDR1 DFQATT, CDR2 SNEGSKA (reference sequence). As DNA, the CDR3 is TGCAGTGCGTGGACAGGGTCGGGGGCAAATCAGCCCCAGCATTTT. Translation: CSAWTGSGANQPQHF.

This clonotype showed up many times. The chain employs TRBV5-1 and TRBJ2-1, with 12 bases fitting TRBD2. CDR3 length: 17 residues. The germline gives CDR1 SGHRS, CDR2 YFSETQ. With V trimmed by 2 bases and J by 7 bases, 10 bases remained unmatched. Here the CDR3 DNA reads TGCGCCAGCAGCTTTTACCTGGGGACTAGCGGGTGGAATGAGCAGTTCTTC. It specifies CASSFYLGTSGWNEQFF. The entire variable domain, with the rest obtained from reference TRBV5-1 and TRBJ2-1, is as follows: KAGVTQTPRYLIKTRGQQVTLSCSPISGHRSVSWYQQTPGQGLQFLFEYFSETQRNKGNFPGRFSGRQFSNSRSEMNVSTLELGDSALYLCASSFYLGTSGWNEQFFGPGTRLTVL.

This clonotype was counted a few times. The rearrangement joins TRBV24-1 to TRBJ2-2; 7 positions agree with TRBD1. The trim removed 4 bases at V and 6 bases at J, leaving 13 bases unmatched. The CDR3 runs 17 residues. Per the germline V gene, CDR1 is KGHDR and CDR2 is SFDVKD. The CDR3 bases are TGTGCCACCAGTGAAGCAACGCCGACAGGGTTTCCCGGGGAGCTGTTTTTT. This sequence encodes CATSEATPTGFPGELFF.

This clonotype was detected ten times or more. The CDR3 protein is CASRPATGKNEQFF. The DNA of the CDR3 is TGTGCCAGCAGGCCAGCGACAGGGAAAAATGAGCAGTTCTTC. The chain employs TRBV6-1 and TRBJ2-1; 7 bases are shared with TRBD1. Germline V gene lookup returns CDR1 MNHNS and CDR2 SASEGT. Trimming cost V 6 bases and J 7 bases; bases outside gene matches: 9. The CDR3 contains 14 residues.

This clonotype occurred many times. The chain joins TRBV30 to TRBJ1-1; no definite D call. CDR3 size: 13 residues. Germline V gene lookup returns CDR1 GTSNPN and CDR2 SVGIG (reference sequence). V dropped 0 bases and J dropped 5 bases, with 10 bases sitting between them. The CDR3 DNA reads as TGTGCCTGGAGTGTTGAAGGAGGTACTGAAGCTTTCTTT. Protein: CAWSVEGGTEAFF. Supplemented by reference TRBV30 and TRBJ1-1, the full variable domain reads SQTIHQWPATLVQPVGSPLSLECTVEGTSNPNLYWYRQAAGRGLQLLFYSVGIGQISSEVPQNLSASRPQDRQFILSSKKLLLSDSGFYLCAWSVEGGTEAFFGQGTRLTVV.

This clonotype was detected only a few times. The genes are TRBV28 and TRBJ1-4, with D possibly matching TRBD1 (5 bases). The CDR3 has 16 residues. Germline V gene lookup returns CDR1 MDHEN and CDR2 SYDVKM. Trimming took off 4 bases at V and 7 bases at J, with 19 bases between the two ends. For the CDR3, the DNA is TGTGCCAGCAGTTCGACGGGGCTGGGATGGAGTGAAAAACTGTTTTTT. Translated: CASSSTGLGWSEKLFF.

This chain uses TRBV7-2 with TRBJ1-5, with a tentative D call TRBD1 (6 bases). The V gene's germline CDR1 is SGHTA and CDR2 FQGNSA. The CDR3 has 15 amino acids. V was pared by 5 bases and J by 7 bases, with 18 bases between. CDR3 DNA sequence: TGTGCCAGCAGCCCTGGGGTCAGGGGCGGGCAGCCCCAGCATTTT. Amino acids: CASSPGVRGGQPQHF.

At least ten counts were recorded for this clonotype. The rearrangement links TRBV6-1 to TRBJ2-3, with TRBD2 identical over 7 bases. Trimming removed 5 bases from V and 2 bases from J; junction bases left unmatched: 7. This CDR3 is built from 15 residues. CDR1 and CDR2 (germline): MNHNS, SASEGT. This chain's CDR3 is CASSSGLADTDTQYF. CDR3 coding DNA: TGTGCCAGCAGTTCCGGTCTAGCGGACACAGATACGCAGTATTTT.

V usage is TRBV4-2 and J usage is TRBJ2-1, with 8 bases fitting TRBD2. After removal of 0 bases from V and 1 base from J, the junction contained 5 bases not matched to a gene. The CDR3 has 17 residues. Germline lookup yields CDR1 LGHNA and CDR2 YNFKEQ. CDR3 loop: CASSQDGAGESYNEQFF. DNA of the CDR3: TGTGCCAGCAGCCAAGATGGAGCGGGGGAATCCTACAATGAGCAGTTCTTC.

This clonotype was recorded many times. The rearrangement uses TRBV2 and TRBJ1-4; tentative D call: TRBD1 (6 bases). Trimming took off 4 bases at V and 2 bases at J, with 11 bases between the two ends. This CDR3 comprises 15 residues. Germline V CDR1 and CDR2: SNHLY, FYNNEI. CDR3 sequence (DNA): TGTGCCAGCAGTGGACTGACAGGCACTAATGAAAAACTGTTTTTT. Translation gives CASSGLTGTNEKLFF.

This clonotype has at least ten counts. V gene TRBV28 combines with J gene TRBJ2-2; 8 nucleotides line up with TRBD1. V shed 4 bases, J shed 4 bases, and the junction held 11 bases outside the gene matches. The length of the CDR3 is 17 residues. Germline-derived CDR1 and CDR2 are MDHEN and SYDVKM. This chain's CDR3 is CASSYPKGQEGTGELFF. DNA for the CDR3: TGTGCCAGCAGTTATCCAAAGGGACAGGAAGGCACCGGGGAGCTGTTTTTT.

V and J are TRBV12-5 and TRBJ1-2; 7 nucleotides match TRBD1. V gave up 0 bases and J gave up 2 bases; unmatched junction bases: 6. CDR3 length: 16 residues. Germline V gene data show CDR1 as LGHNT and CDR2 as FRNRAP. CDR3 in DNA: TGTGCTAGTGGTTTGGTACTACCAGGGGGGAACTATGGCTACACCTTC. Translation: CASGLVLPGGNYGYTF.

This CDR3 reads CSARATGSGELFF. The CDR3 DNA reads TGCAGTGCTAGAGCGACGGGTTCCGGGGAGCTGTTTTTT. The gene calls are TRBV20-1 and TRBJ2-2; D is undetermined. Germline CDR1 and CDR2: DFQATT and SNEGSKA (reference sequence). CDR3 size: 13 residues. Trimming stripped 1 base from V and 6 bases from J, with 9 bases between.

This clonotype showed up just a few times. The chain employs TRBV4-1 and TRBJ1-4; D is unresolved. The germline V and J ends were trimmed by 2 bases and 12 bases, with 10 bases remaining between them. This CDR3 spans 12 amino acids. CDR1 and CDR2 from the germline V gene are MGHRA and YSYEKL. The CDR3: CASSQSLGELFF. The CDR3 DNA follows: TGCGCCAGCAGCCAAAGTCTGGGAGAACTGTTTTTT.

This clonotype was detected only a few times. The chain joins TRBV27 to TRBJ2-5; D call uncertain. CDR3 length equals 14 residues. Trimming shortened V by 6 bases and J by 2 bases, and 13 bases separated the two germline ends. CDR1 and CDR2 (germline): MNHEY, SMNVEV (reference sequence). As DNA, the CDR3 is TGTGCCAGCAGGCCGCTGGAACTTCAAGAGACCCAGTACTTC. Residues: CASRPLELQETQYF.